This is a list of T cell receptor beta chains from one sample in a study of cytomegalovirus exposure and HLA in healthy donors. The method was immunoSEQ multiplex PCR; TCRdb's version includes in-frame clones alone and lacks a portion of them. The profile covers 100,000 to 150,000 clones, with 88% appearing a single time and about 1.8% taken by the ten largest. Sequenced sample: PBMCs. Receptor source: a man between 18 and 35 years old in good health and CMV-seronegative. The CDR3 runs from the conserved cysteine through the conserved F or W. The D gene is left open where the match is weak. Size values are once, few and many counts, or a class for expanded clones, and some rows have none.

cdr3_aa cdr3_nt d_call clone_size j_call v_call
CASSPPSAGPNIQYF TGTGCCAGCTCACCACCGTCCGCAGGGCCAAACATTCAGTACTTC NA NA TRBJ2-4 TRBV18
CASNGRQGTIYEQYF TGTGCCAGCAACGGCAGACAGGGGACTATATACGAGCAGTACTTC NA NA TRBJ2-7 TRBV6-5
CASSFRQKANYGYTF TGTGCCAGCAGCTTCAGGCAGAAAGCTAACTATGGCTACACCTTC NA NA TRBJ1-2 TRBV7-9
CASSLRGSGNTIYF TGTGCCAGCAGTCTTCGAGGCTCTGGAAACACCATATATTTT NA NA TRBJ1-3 TRBV27
CASGGQGAIGYEQYF TGTGCCAGTGGGGGACAGGGGGCAATCGGCTACGAGCAGTACTTC TRBD1 NA TRBJ2-7 TRBV19
CASRRQGSGELFF TGCGCCAGCAGGAGACAGGGCTCCGGGGAGCTGTTTTTT TRBD1 NA TRBJ2-2 TRBV10-2
CASSAAGAGYNEQFF TGTGCCAGCAGCGCGGCAGGGGCCGGCTACAATGAGCAGTTCTTC NA once TRBJ2-1 TRBV5-4
CATRADGGSILASYEQYF TGTGCCACCCGCGCCGATGGCGGGAGTATTCTTGCGTCCTACGAGCAGTACTTC TRBD2 NA TRBJ2-7 TRBV10-3
CASRADRVSRDQPQHF TGCGCCAGCAGGGCCGACAGAGTAAGTAGGGATCAGCCCCAGCATTTT NA NA TRBJ1-5 TRBV23-1
CASSESASTEAFF TGCGCCAGCAGTGAGTCAGCGAGCACTGAAGCTTTCTTT NA NA TRBJ1-1 TRBV10-1
CASSENLYEQYF TGCGCCAGCAGTGAGAACTTGTACGAGCAGTACTTC NA NA TRBJ2-7 TRBV10-1
CASRPDRTRYEQYF TGTGCCAGCAGACCGGACAGGACACGCTACGAGCAGTACTTC TRBD1 NA TRBJ2-7 TRBV6-1
CASSLDRDAFF TGTGCCAGCAGCTTGGACAGAGACGCTTTCTTT NA NA TRBJ1-1 TRBV5-6
CASSIGFFNEQFF TGTGCCAGTAGTATCGGGTTTTTCAATGAGCAGTTCTTC NA NA TRBJ2-1 TRBV19
CAWSTGGLNEKLFF TGTGCCTGGAGTACCGGGGGTCTCAATGAAAAACTGTTTTTT NA once TRBJ1-4 TRBV30
CASSIPGQYTGELFF TGTGCCAGTAGTATCCCAGGACAGTACACCGGGGAGCTGTTTTTT NA NA TRBJ2-2 TRBV19
CASSLIRDSSYEQYF TGCGCCAGCAGCCTTATCCGGGACTCCTCCTACGAGCAGTACTTC NA NA TRBJ2-7 TRBV5-1
CAWSVGIGGIVGNTIYF TGTGCCTGGAGTGTAGGAATAGGGGGCATTGTTGGAAACACCATATATTTT TRBD1 NA TRBJ1-3 TRBV30
CSVSGRAYNEQFF TGCAGCGTTAGCGGGAGGGCGTATAATGAGCAGTTCTTC TRBD2 NA TRBJ2-1 TRBV29-1
CASGVTSGSLYEQYF TGTGCCAGCGGGGTGACTAGCGGGAGCCTCTACGAGCAGTACTTC TRBD2 few TRBJ2-7 TRBV25-1
CASSVKADYYGYTF TGTGCCAGCAGCGTTAAGGCGGACTACTATGGCTACACCTTC NA NA TRBJ1-2 TRBV28
CASSQVIGTTREQYF TGCGCCAGCAGCCAAGTCATCGGAACAACGCGGGAGCAGTACTTC NA NA TRBJ2-7 TRBV4-1
CASSQPTGTSGASSYNEQFF TGTGCCAGCAGCCAACCCACCGGGACTAGCGGGGCTAGCTCCTACAATGAGCAGTTCTTC TRBD2 NA TRBJ2-1 TRBV7-6
CASSLGRGYNEQFF TGCGCCAGCAGCTTGGGACGGGGATACAATGAGCAGTTCTTC NA NA TRBJ2-1 TRBV5-1
CASSEWGTANTGELFF TGTGCCAGCAGTGAATGGGGGACAGCGAACACCGGGGAGCTGTTTTTT TRBD1 NA TRBJ2-2 TRBV2
CASSPRDSYGYTF TGTGCCAGCAGTCCAAGGGACAGCTATGGCTACACCTTC TRBD1 NA TRBJ1-2 TRBV6-6
CASSLRGLAGPMNTGELFF TGTGCCAGCAGTTTACGAGGACTAGCGGGACCAATGAACACCGGGGAGCTGTTTTTT TRBD2 NA TRBJ2-2 TRBV28
CASSELQVDTGELFF TGTGCCAGCAGTGAACTACAGGTGGACACCGGGGAGCTGTTTTTT NA NA TRBJ2-2 TRBV6-1
CASGPASGGLYEQYF TGTGCTAGTGGTCCGGCCTCGGGGGGGCTCTACGAGCAGTACTTC TRBD2 NA TRBJ2-7 TRBV12-5
CATSRTGGKETQYF TGTGCCACCAGCAGAACAGGGGGCAAAGAGACCCAGTACTTC TRBD1 NA TRBJ2-5 TRBV15
CASSTHSGEQYF TGTGCCAGCAGTACTCATAGCGGGGAGCAGTACTTC TRBD2 NA TRBJ2-7 TRBV6-5
CASSAPGLPYEQYF TGTGCCAGCAGCGCTCCGGGACTTCCCTACGAGCAGTACTTC NA NA TRBJ2-7 TRBV9
CASRELGRGLGTAKNIQYF TGTGCCAGTAGAGAGTTGGGGAGGGGACTGGGCACGGCCAAAAACATTCAGTACTTC TRBD2 NA TRBJ2-4 TRBV19
CASGLNRGRTDTQYF TGTGCCAGCGGGTTGAACAGGGGGCGCACAGATACGCAGTATTTT TRBD1 once TRBJ2-3 TRBV6-5
CASSQPPKGDDEQYF TGCGCCAGCAGCCAACCGCCCAAGGGGGATGACGAGCAGTACTTC NA NA TRBJ2-7 TRBV4-1
CASSHSARTGVSGANVLTF TGCGCCAGCAGCCATAGTGCGAGGACAGGGGTCTCTGGGGCCAACGTCCTGACTTTC TRBD1 NA TRBJ2-6 TRBV4-3
CASSQQLAGPYEQYF TGCGCCAGCAGCCAGCAACTAGCGGGGCCCTACGAGCAGTACTTC TRBD2 NA TRBJ2-7 TRBV4-3
CASRRQGVYGYTF TGTGCCAGCAGACGACAGGGGGTCTATGGCTACACCTTC TRBD1 NA TRBJ1-2 TRBV6-5
CASSDPGQGAGKNIQYF TGTGCCAGCAGTGATCCGGGACAGGGGGCTGGCAAAAACATTCAGTACTTC TRBD1 once TRBJ2-4 TRBV27
CASSSGFNEQYF TGTGCCAGCAGCTCGGGATTTAACGAGCAGTACTTC NA NA TRBJ2-7 TRBV11-3
CASSGQGINEQYF TGTGCCAGCAGTGGACAGGGGATCAACGAGCAGTACTTC TRBD1 NA TRBJ2-7 TRBV2
CASGKAYEQYF TGTGCCAGCGGCAAAGCCTACGAGCAGTACTTC NA few TRBJ2-7 TRBV2
CASSAQQDLSYNEQFF TGTGCCAGCAGCGCCCAACAGGATCTCTCCTACAATGAGCAGTTCTTC NA NA TRBJ2-1 TRBV9
CASSDGSGDTDTQYF TGTGCCAGCAGTGACGGTAGCGGGGACACAGATACGCAGTATTTT TRBD2 NA TRBJ2-3 TRBV6-4
CASSPPPTGQINYGYTF TGCGCCAGCAGCCCTCCTCCTACGGGACAGATTAACTATGGCTACACCTTC TRBD1 NA TRBJ1-2 TRBV4-1